The source of this T cell receptor beta chain is a study of blood T cell repertoires in COVID-19. Study-wide background: Whether acute or convalescent, the COVID-19 samples came from the United States, Italy and Spain. PBMCs, B-cell-depleted T cells, or T cells were the source of the cDNA or gDNA that made up the material.

In the source study's methods: Amplification of reference gene primers was used by the study to estimate nucleated cell counts. Produced via immunoSEQ multiplex PCR; TCRdb's table is partial and in-frame only. From that table come the V and J calls and clone size; the DNA was used to work out D and trimming. The sample comprises more than 200,000 clones, 70% to 90% of which are singletons, and roughly 4.1% rests with the top ten. This clone has only a few counts. This CDR3 spans 14 amino acids. Trimming shortened V by 4 bases and J by 1 base, and 10 bases separated the two germline ends. From germline, CDR1 is LGHDT and CDR2 YNNKEL (reference sequence).

Sequencing used peripheral blood. The sequence derives from a man aged 50 to 59 with acute or convalescent COVID-19. This chain links TRBV3-1 (or the pseudogene TRBV3-2) with TRBJ1-1, with no clear D. The CDR3 nucleotides read TGTGCCAGCAGCCTCCGTGGCAGGAACACTGAAGCTTTCTTT. Amino acids: CASSLRGRNTEAFF.